This T cell receptor beta chain was sequenced during a study of T-cell reconstitution after alpha-beta-depleted transplantation in children. Using unique molecular identifiers, the investigators prepared the TCRbeta library. TCRdb reprocessed the PCR reads via MiXCR and lists one record per CDR3 protein. The sample holds about 610,000 distinct CDR3 sequences; roughly a tenth are singletons and the top ten take less than 4.5%. Germline CDR1 and CDR2: DFQATT and SNEGSKA (reference sequence). This CDR3 region has 17 residues. Unmatched junction bases numbered 13, after V lost 0 bases and J lost 9 bases.

This specimen was PBMCs from the stem cell graft donor, taken from the stem cell graft. The chain has TRBV20-1 and TRBJ2-1; TRBD2 aligns across 11 bases. The source of this sequence is a human donor who donated a stem cell graft to a child with acute myeloid leukemia. Here the CDR3 reads CSARDPRASGRSGEQFF. Here the CDR3 DNA reads TGCAGTGCTAGAGATCCAAGGGCTAGCGGGAGGTCCGGTGAGCAGTTCTTC.